The source of this T cell receptor (beta chain) is a study of response to subunit inactivated influenza vaccine. This clonotype was observed a few times. Each CDR3 protein is one row after TCRdb ran MiXCR on the RT-PCR reads. This sample has some 570,000 distinct CDR3 sequences, with 11% found just once. The CDR3 consists of 19 residues. J gave up 3 bases and V 2 bases, and 17 bases lay outside the gene matches. Germline-derived CDR1 and CDR2 are SGHNT and YYREEE (reference sequence). This same sample was also taken into another study, of T cells expressing NK-cell markers. That source reports: Production of TCR beta cDNA relied on 5'RACE template switching with UMIs. Obtained from sorted CD3+CD56+NKG2C+, CD3+CD56+NKG2C- and CD3+CD56-NKG2C+ T cells were the TCR beta repertoires. In about six donors, dominant CD3+CD56+NKG2C+ clones formed roughly 1.0-7.5% of CD8+ cells. Topping the CD3+CD56-NKG2C+ fraction as well were these clonotypes, in a few donors.

This receptor was taken from a man over 45 who received an inactivated influenza vaccine. Here the sequenced sample was PBMCs from blood, taken on the day of vaccination. The rearrangement uses TRBV5-4 and TRBJ2-1; TRBD1 aligns across 7 bases. The CDR3 DNA follows: TGTGCCAGCAGCTTAGTTCTGACAGGGTTGCCTGGGGGCTACAATGAGCAGTTCTTC. Translating gives CASSLVLTGLPGGYNEQFF.